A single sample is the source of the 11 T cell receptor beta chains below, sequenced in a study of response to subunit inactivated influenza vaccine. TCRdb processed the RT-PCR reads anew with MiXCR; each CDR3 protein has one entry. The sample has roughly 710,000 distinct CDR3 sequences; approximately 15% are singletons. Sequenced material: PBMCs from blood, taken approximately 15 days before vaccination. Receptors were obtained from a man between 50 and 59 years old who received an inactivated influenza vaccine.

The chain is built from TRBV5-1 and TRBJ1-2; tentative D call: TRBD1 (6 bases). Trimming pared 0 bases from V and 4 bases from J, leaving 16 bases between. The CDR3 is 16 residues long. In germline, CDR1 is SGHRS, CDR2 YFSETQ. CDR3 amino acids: CASSLEPQGRGYGYTF. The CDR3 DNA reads TGCGCCAGCAGCTTGGAACCGCAGGGGCGCGGCTATGGCTACACCTTC. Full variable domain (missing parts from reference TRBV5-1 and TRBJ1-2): KAGVTQTPRYLIKTRGQQVTLSCSPISGHRSVSWYQQTPGQGLQFLFEYFSETQRNKGNFPGRFSGRQFSNSRSEMNVSTLELGDSALYLCASSLEPQGRGYGYTFGSGTRLTVV.

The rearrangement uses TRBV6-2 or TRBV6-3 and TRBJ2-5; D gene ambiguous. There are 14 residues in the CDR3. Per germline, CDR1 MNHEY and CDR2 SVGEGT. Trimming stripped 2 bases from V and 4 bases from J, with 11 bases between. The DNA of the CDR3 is TGTGCCAGCAGTTACGATCTGGCGCCAGAGACCCAGTACTTC. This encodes CASSYDLAPETQYF.

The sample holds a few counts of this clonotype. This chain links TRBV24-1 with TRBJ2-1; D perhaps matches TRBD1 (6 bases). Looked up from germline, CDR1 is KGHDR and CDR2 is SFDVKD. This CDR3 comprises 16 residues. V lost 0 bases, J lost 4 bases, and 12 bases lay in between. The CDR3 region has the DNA TGTGCCACCAGTGATTTGTCAGGGGAGAGATACAATGAGCAGTTCTTC. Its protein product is CATSDLSGERYNEQFF.

The CDR3, as DNA: TGCAGCGTCCGAGCGGGGGCTAGCACAGATACGCAGTATTTT. The encoded protein is CSVRAGASTDTQYF. The chain recombines TRBV29-1 with TRBJ2-3; 8 bases map to TRBD2. J lost 0 bases, V lost 6 bases, and 5 bases had no gene match. Germline CDR1 is SQVTM and CDR2 is ANQGSEA. The CDR3 spans 14 residues.

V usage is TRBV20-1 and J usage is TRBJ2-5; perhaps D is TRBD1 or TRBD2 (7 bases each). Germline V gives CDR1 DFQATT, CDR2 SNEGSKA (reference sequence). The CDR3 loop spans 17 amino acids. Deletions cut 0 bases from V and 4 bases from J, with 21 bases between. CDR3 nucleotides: TGCAGTGCTAGAGATTCAGCCTGGGCCAGGGGGGGAGAGACCCAGTACTTC. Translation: CSARDSAWARGGETQYF.

For the CDR3, the DNA is TGTGCCAGCAGTTTAAGGGACAGAGACTTCGGGGAGCTGTTTTTT. It encodes CASSLRDRDFGELFF. The chain employs TRBV28 and TRBJ2-2; 7 nucleotides line up with TRBD1. J was trimmed by 7 bases and V by 2 bases; bases with no gene match: 7. CDR1 is MDHEN, CDR2 SYDVKM, per germline. The CDR3 loop spans 15 amino acids.

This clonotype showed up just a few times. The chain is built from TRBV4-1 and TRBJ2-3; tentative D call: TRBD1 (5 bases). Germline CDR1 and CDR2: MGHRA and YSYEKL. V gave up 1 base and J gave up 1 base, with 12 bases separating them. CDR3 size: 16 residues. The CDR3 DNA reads TGCGCCAGCAGCCAAGGCCAGGGCTGGGGCACAGATACGCAGTATTTT. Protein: CASSQGQGWGTDTQYF.

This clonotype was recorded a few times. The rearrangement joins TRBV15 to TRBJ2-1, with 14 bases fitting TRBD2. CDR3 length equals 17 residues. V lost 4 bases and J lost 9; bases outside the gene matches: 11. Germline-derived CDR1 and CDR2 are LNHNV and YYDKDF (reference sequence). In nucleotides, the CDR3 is TGTGCCACCAGCATAGGACTAGCGGGAGGTGCCGATGGTGAGCAGTTCTTC. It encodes CATSIGLAGGADGEQFF.

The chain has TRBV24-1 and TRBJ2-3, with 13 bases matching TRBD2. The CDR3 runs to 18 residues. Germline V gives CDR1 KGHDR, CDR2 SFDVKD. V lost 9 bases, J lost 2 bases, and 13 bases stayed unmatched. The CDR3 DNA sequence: TGTGCCACCCACGGGACTAGCGGGACGCCATGGGACACAGATACGCAGTATTTT. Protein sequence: CATHGTSGTPWDTDTQYF.

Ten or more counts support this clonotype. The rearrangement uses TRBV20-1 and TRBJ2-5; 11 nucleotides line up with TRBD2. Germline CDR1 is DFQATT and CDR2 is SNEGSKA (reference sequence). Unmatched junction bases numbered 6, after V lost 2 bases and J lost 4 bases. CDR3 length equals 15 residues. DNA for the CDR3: TGCAGTGCTAGACCTAGCGGGAGGCCCGGAGAGACCCAGTACTTC. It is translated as CSARPSGRPGETQYF.

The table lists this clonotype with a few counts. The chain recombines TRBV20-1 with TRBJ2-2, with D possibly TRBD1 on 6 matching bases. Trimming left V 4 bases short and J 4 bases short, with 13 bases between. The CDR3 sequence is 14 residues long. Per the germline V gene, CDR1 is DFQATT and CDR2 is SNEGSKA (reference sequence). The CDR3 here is CSANKGHPTGELFF. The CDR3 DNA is TGCAGTGCTAATAAGGGACACCCCACCGGGGAGCTGTTTTTT.